Below, 14 T cell receptor beta chains from the same sample are listed, as sequenced in a study of cytomegalovirus exposure and HLA in healthy donors. Primers for the PCR totalled 60 Vbeta and 13 Jbeta. The repertoire was sequenced with immunoSEQ multiplex PCR; TCRdb's copy has only in-frame clones and lacks some. The sample has approximately 37,000 clones. Sequencing was carried out using PBMCs. These receptors were obtained from a man in his forties in good health and CMV-seropositive.

This chain joins TRBV11-2 and TRBJ2-7, with 13 positions matching TRBD2. Trimming cost V 5 bases and J 7 bases; bases outside gene matches: 14. Per the germline V gene, CDR1 is SGHAT and CDR2 is FQNNGV. The CDR3 runs to 17 residues. CDR3: CASSAGKGLAGSGEQYF. The CDR3 DNA sequence: TGTGCCAGCAGCGCAGGGAAGGGACTAGCGGGATCGGGAGAGCAGTACTTC.

J is TRBJ2-5 and V is TRBV5-1; D may be TRBD2 (5 bases). Gene TRBJ2-7 matches the end of the DNA better, so the J call may be wrong. The CDR3 has 15 amino acids. Germline values: CDR1 SGHRS, CDR2 YFSETQ. The CDR3 DNA is TGCGCCAGCAGCTTAAATAGCGTGGGTTCCTACGAGCAGTACTTC. Protein product: CASSLNSVGSYEQYF.

The CDR3 region is CASSPGQGEEKLFF. The DNA of the CDR3 is TGTGCCAGCAGCCCGGGACAGGGGGAGGAAAAACTGTTTTTT. V usage is TRBV14 and J usage is TRBJ1-4; 11 bases agree with TRBD1. The CDR3 runs 14 residues. Germline CDR1 reads SGHDN; CDR2 reads FVKESK. The V and J ends lost 4 bases and 8 bases, in that order; junction bases with no gene match: 3. The entire variable domain, with the rest obtained from reference TRBV14 and TRBJ1-4, is as follows: EAGVTQFPSHSVIEKGQTVTLRCDPISGHDNLYWYRRVMGKEIKFLLHFVKESKQDESGMPNNRFLAERTGGTYSTLKVQPAELEDSGVYFCASSPGQGEEKLFFGSGTQLSVL.

The rearrangement joins TRBV28 to TRBJ1-2; 9 positions match TRBD1. Trimming removed 4 bases from V and 8 bases from J; junction bases left unmatched: 5. The CDR3 sequence is 13 residues long. Germline assignment: CDR1 MDHEN and CDR2 SYDVKM. As DNA, the CDR3 is TGTGCCAGCAGTTATCAGACAGGGGGAGGCTACACCTTC. It encodes CASSYQTGGGYTF.

V usage is TRBV27 and J usage is TRBJ2-1; D uncertain. Trimming pared 1 base from V and 0 bases from J, leaving 10 bases between. Germline-derived CDR1 and CDR2 are MNHEY and SMNVEV (reference sequence). The CDR3 runs 16 residues. The DNA of the CDR3 is TGTGCCAGCAGTTTATACCTAGACCTCTCCTACAATGAGCAGTTCTTC. Protein product: CASSLYLDLSYNEQFF.

J is TRBJ1-2 and V is TRBV19, with D tentatively TRBD1 (5 bases). CDR1 is LNHDA, CDR2 SQIVND, per germline (reference sequence). V lost 5 bases to trimming and J lost 8 bases, with 12 bases between them. The CDR3 spans 12 residues. CDR3: CASSDQGLGYTF. The DNA of the CDR3 is TGTGCCAGTAGTGATCAGGGTTTGGGCTACACCTTC.

V usage is TRBV7-9 and J usage is TRBJ2-3; TRBD2 matches at 8 bases. Losses at the gene ends were 6 bases for V and 3 bases for J; bases not matched to a gene: 11. The CDR3 is 16 amino acids. CDR1 SEHNR and CDR2 FQNEAQ come from the germline V gene (reference sequence). The CDR3 loop reads CASRAREGKSTDTQYF. The CDR3 DNA is TGTGCCAGCAGGGCTCGGGAGGGGAAATCTACAGATACGCAGTATTTT.

J is TRBJ2-7 and V is TRBV7-9; 8 positions match TRBD1. The germline gives CDR1 SEHNR, CDR2 FQNEAQ (reference sequence). The CDR3 is made up of 14 amino acids. V lost 6 bases and J lost 3; bases outside the gene matches: 7. The CDR3 bases are TGTGCCAGCAGTTCAAGGACAGGGTTCTACGAGCAGTACTTC. Encoded protein: CASSSRTGFYEQYF. The variable domain in full, with the rest retrieved from reference TRBV7-9 and TRBJ2-7, is DTGVSQNPRHKITKRGQNVTFRCDPISEHNRLYWYRQTLGQGPEFLTYFQNEAQLEKSRLLSDRFSAERPKGSFSTLEIQRTEQGDSAMYLCASSSRTGFYEQYFGPGTRLTVT.

This chain connects TRBV10-3 to TRBJ2-7; D is ambiguous. This CDR3 contains 13 residues. The V gene's germline CDR1 is ENHRY and CDR2 SYGVKD. Trimming took 4 bases from V and 3 from J, leaving 10 bases between them. CDR3 DNA: TGTGCCATCAGTGCTATAACAGACTACGAGCAGTACTTC. Protein product: CAISAITDYEQYF.

The V call is TRBV18, the J call TRBJ2-3; a weak D match, TRBD2 (6 bases). CDR1 and CDR2 from the germline V gene are KGHSH and LQKENI. The V end lost 1 base, the J end lost 5 bases, and 16 bases lay between the germline ends. This CDR3 is 16 amino acids long. CDR3 nucleotide sequence: TGTGCCAGCTCACCACTTGCTGCGGAGGGCCGAGATACGCAGTATTTT. This translates into CASSPLAAEGRDTQYF.

The rearrangement joins TRBV5-1 to TRBJ2-1; D remains ambiguous. This CDR3 is built from 13 residues. Looked up from germline, CDR1 is SGHRS and CDR2 is YFSETQ. The V gene lost 1 base and the J gene lost 5 bases, with 7 bases spanning the gap. DNA for the CDR3: TGCGCCAGCAGCTTGTTCGGAGACAATGAGCAGTTCTTC. The encoded protein is CASSLFGDNEQFF.

J is TRBJ2-2 and V is TRBV11-3; 9 bases fit TRBD2. Germline CDR1 and CDR2: SGHNT and YENEEA. The trim removed 8 bases at V and 6 bases at J, leaving 10 bases unmatched. The CDR3 covers 15 residues. The CDR3 DNA reads as TGTGCCAGCGAGGGGGGCGGGAGGGCGGCCGGGGAGCTGTTTTTT. It translates to CASEGGGRAAGELFF. Full variable domain (outside the CDR3, taken from reference TRBV11-3 and TRBJ2-2): EAGVVQSPRYKIIEKKQPVAFWCNPISGHNTLYWYLQNLGQGPELLIRYENEEAVDDSQLPKDRFSAERLKGVDSTLKIQPAELGDSAVYLCASEGGGRAAGELFFGEGSRLTVL.

The chain carries TRBV6-5 and TRBJ1-2; TRBD1 agrees at 8 bases. The germline V gene has CDR1 MNHEY and CDR2 SVGAGI. The V segment lost 3 bases and the J segment 4 bases; nucleotides outside the gene matches: 7. There are 15 residues in the CDR3. As DNA, the CDR3 is TGTGCCAGCAGTTATTCAGGACAGGGTAGCTATGGCTACACCTTC. Protein sequence: CASSYSGQGSYGYTF.

This chain uses TRBV5-4 with TRBJ1-1; the match to TRBD1 covers 9 bases. V lost 3 bases to trimming and J lost 5 bases; unmatched junction nucleotides: 5. Germline CDR1 SGHNT, CDR2 YYREEE (reference sequence). The CDR3 is 14 residues long. The CDR3 DNA reads as TGTGCCAGCAGCTCACGGGACAGGGTGACTGAAGCTTTCTTT. As protein: CASSSRDRVTEAFF.